The rows below give T cell receptor beta chains drawn from one sample of a study of Graves' ophthalmopathy and Graves' hyperthyroidism. TCRdb fed the multiplex PCR reads into MiXCR, producing one record per CDR3 protein. The sample has about 600,000 distinct CDR3 sequences, roughly 40% seen once; the top ten hold about 4%. The sequenced sample consisted of peripheral blood or thyroid tissue (not recorded which). The receptors shown here come from an adult man with Graves' hyperthyroidism. Each CDR3 is given without its conserved first and last residue. The D gene is left open where the match is weak.

TRBV2,-,TRBJ2-5,ARGPGGRQPQY
TRBV7-4,TRBD1,TRBJ1-1,ASSLLGTGVNTEAF
TRBV3-1,-,TRBJ1-4,ASSHRKGNEKLF
TRBV5-1,-,TRBJ1-5,ASSLGDKSNQPQH
TRBV20-1,TRBD1,TRBJ1-4,SARDLPGQGFSNEKLF
TRBV28,-,TRBJ1-5,ASSFPGSNQPQH
TRBV19,-,TRBJ1-2,ASKMGGARTNYGYT
TRBV9,-,TRBJ2-7,ASSVAPGPYEQY
TRBV5-1,TRBD1,TRBJ1-1,ASSWGQGAVYAEAF
TRBV20-1,-,TRBJ1-4,SATGLGDEKLF
TRBV7-8,-,TRBJ1-6,ASSSPRRDNSPLH
TRBV30,-,TRBJ1-3,AWSRDTIY
TRBV14,-,TRBJ1-1,ASSQAGAF
TRBV12-3/TRBV12-4,-,TRBJ1-1,ASSFNWGNTEAF
TRBV9,-,TRBJ2-7,ASSVVPRTYEQY
TRBV19,TRBD1,TRBJ1-5,ASSPSRGNNQPQH
TRBV10-3,-,TRBJ2-5,AIRETQLGQETQY
TRBV28,-,TRBJ1-5,ASSSGAFNQPQH
TRBV29-1,-,TRBJ1-5,SVFTGQRDQPQH
TRBV2,-,TRBJ1-1,ASRGGPRPSTEAF
TRBV20-1,-,TRBJ2-3,SARGPSTDTQY
TRBV2,-,TRBJ1-1,ASIGTISLSTEAF
TRBV6-6,TRBD1,TRBJ2-7,ASRVSGTGGNYEQY
TRBV15,-,TRBJ1-5,ATSRVLTGRNQPQH
TRBV25-1,-,TRBJ2-5,ASSDTGKETQY
TRBV12-3/TRBV12-4,-,TRBJ2-3,ASTSVVVDTQY
TRBV7-2,TRBD2,TRBJ2-5,ASSRLAGVYQETQC
TRBV7-6,-,-,ASSYRADEQF
TRBV20-1,-,TRBJ1-3,SATDRSSGNTIY
TRBV28,-,TRBJ1-5,ASSGNQPQH
TRBV5-8,-,TRBJ2-5,ASSLEPGLQETQY
TRBV3-1,TRBD1,TRBJ2-7,ASSRQDRAIYEQY
TRBV12-3/TRBV12-4,-,TRBJ2-5,ASSFAGTDETQY
TRBV11-2,-,TRBJ1-1,ASSLGGGGSEAF
TRBV4-1,-,TRBJ2-6,ASSHRAMTVLGANVLT
TRBV19,TRBD1,TRBJ1-1,ASSPRSGGRGDTEAF
TRBV7-9,-,TRBJ2-7,ASSQVLAGLRTYEQY